Listed below are T cell receptor beta chains from one sample, sequenced in a study of OX40 agonist ivuxolimab in advanced cancers. The protocol was immunoSEQ multiplex PCR, while the TCRdb copy is restricted to in-frame clones and leaves out a portion. The table lists some 55,000 clones, approximately 79% of them singletons, with 2.4% in the top ten. Sample: CD4+ or CD8+ T cells sorted from blood, taken in a trial of the OX40 agonist ivuxolimab. The source is an adult with an advanced solid tumor such as melanoma, head and neck, liver or kidney cancer. CDR3s leave out the opening cysteine and the closing phenylalanine or tryptophan.

V gene | CDR3 protein
TRBV4-1 | ASSRVGQGSQPQH
TRBV7-9 | ASSLAGGPSYEQY
TRBV5-6 | ASSWRTSGDSTDTQY
TRBV6-5 | ASSSESYNSPLH
TRBV6-6 | ASSQYSNQPQH
TRBV7-8 | ASSLIQGGRPEAF
TRBV5-5 | ASSLAGTGEEKLF
TRBV9 | ASSLNRARDTQY
TRBV7-8 | ASSLGQWGDINSPLH
TRBV11-2 | ASTETSGISNEQF
TRBV19 | ASQFSGLTYNEQF
TRBV6-1 | ASSEAGTDFYEQY
TRBV29-1 | SVEVGTGPSEKLF
TRBV20-1 | SANRVQTQY
TRBV29-1 | SVTGGGGLDTEAF
TRBV4-1 | ASSFNLNTEAF
TRBV5-4 | ASSLEGLAGVGDTQY
TRBV7-8 | ASSLAPGVYEQY
TRBV15 | ATSTPRGLAGTNEQF
TRBV29-1 | SVGQNYGYT
TRBV6-5 | ASSLGGSTDTQY
TRBV4-3 | ASSQEPLNTEAF
TRBV5-8 | ASSRIRGGSYEQY
TRBV6-5 | ASSSSDEGNYGYT
TRBV5-1 | ASSTGGEKLF
TRBV19 | ASTDPGLQGNYGYT
TRBV7-9 | ASSPQGRASGRSNEQF
TRBV5-4 | ASSITMNTEAF